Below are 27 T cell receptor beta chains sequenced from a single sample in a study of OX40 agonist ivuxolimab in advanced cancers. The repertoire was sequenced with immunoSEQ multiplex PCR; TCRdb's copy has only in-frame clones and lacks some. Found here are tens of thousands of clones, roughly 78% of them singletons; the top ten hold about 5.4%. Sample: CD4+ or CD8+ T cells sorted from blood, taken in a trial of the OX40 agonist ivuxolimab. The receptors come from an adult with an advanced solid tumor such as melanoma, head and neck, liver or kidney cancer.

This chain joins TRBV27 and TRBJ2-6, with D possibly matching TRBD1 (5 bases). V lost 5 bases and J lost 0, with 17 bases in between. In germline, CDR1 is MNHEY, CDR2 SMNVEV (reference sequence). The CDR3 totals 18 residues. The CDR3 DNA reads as TGTGCCAGCAGTCTGAACAGGTTTTCCAGCTCTGGGGCCAACGTCCTGACTTTC. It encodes CASSLNRFSSSGANVLTF.

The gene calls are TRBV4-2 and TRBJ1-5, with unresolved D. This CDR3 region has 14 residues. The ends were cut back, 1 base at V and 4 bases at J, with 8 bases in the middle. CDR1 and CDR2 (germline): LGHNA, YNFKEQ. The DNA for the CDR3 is TGTGCCAGCAGCCAAGGAGGGTCAAATCAGCCCCAGCATTTT. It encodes CASSQGGSNQPQHF.

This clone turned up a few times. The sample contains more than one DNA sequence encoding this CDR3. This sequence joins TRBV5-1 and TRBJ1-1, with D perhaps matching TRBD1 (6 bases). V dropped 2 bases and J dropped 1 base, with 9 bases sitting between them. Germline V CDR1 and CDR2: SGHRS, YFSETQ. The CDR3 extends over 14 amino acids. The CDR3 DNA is TGCGCCAGCAGCTTACAGGGCTCGAACACTGAAGCTTTCTTT. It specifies CASSLQGSNTEAFF.

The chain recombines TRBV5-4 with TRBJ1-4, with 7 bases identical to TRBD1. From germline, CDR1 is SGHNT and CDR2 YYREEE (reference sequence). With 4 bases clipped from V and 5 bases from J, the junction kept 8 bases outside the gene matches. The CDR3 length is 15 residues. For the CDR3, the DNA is TGTGCCAGCAGCCCAAGAGGGGGCGGGAATGAAAAACTGTTTTTT. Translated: CASSPRGGGNEKLFF.

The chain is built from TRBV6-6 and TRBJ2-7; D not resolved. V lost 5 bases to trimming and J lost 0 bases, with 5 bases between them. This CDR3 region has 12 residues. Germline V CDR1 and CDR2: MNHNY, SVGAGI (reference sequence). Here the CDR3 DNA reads TGTGCCAGCAGTCCTCTCTCCTACGAGCAGTACTTC. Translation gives CASSPLSYEQYF.

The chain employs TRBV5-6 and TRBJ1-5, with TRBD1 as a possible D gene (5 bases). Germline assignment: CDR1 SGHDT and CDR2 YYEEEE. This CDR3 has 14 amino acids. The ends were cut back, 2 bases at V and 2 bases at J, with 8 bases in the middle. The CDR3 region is CASSLGGGNQPQHF. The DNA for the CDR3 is TGTGCCAGCAGCTTAGGAGGGGGCAATCAGCCCCAGCATTTT.

CDR3 coding DNA: TGCGCCAGCAGCTCCCCCCGACTCCAAGCGGGGGGACGTGAGCAGTTCTTC. It translates to CASSSPRLQAGGREQFF. The V and J genes are TRBV4-1 and TRBJ2-1; 9 nucleotides line up with TRBD2. The length of the CDR3 is 17 residues. Germline-derived CDR1 and CDR2 are MGHRA and YSYEKL. The trim removed 5 bases at V and 9 bases at J, leaving 17 bases unmatched.

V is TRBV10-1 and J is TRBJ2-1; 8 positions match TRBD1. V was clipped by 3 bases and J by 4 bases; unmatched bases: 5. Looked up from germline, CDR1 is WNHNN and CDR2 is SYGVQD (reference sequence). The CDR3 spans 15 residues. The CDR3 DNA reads TGCGCCAGCAGTGAAAACAGGGGGGCTTACAATGAGCAGTTCTTC. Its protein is CASSENRGAYNEQFF.

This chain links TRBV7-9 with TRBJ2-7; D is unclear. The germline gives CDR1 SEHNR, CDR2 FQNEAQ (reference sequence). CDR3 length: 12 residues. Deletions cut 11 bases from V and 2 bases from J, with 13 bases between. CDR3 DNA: TGTGCCGCTGGTCGGGTAGCCTACGAGCAGTACTTC. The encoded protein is CAAGRVAYEQYF.

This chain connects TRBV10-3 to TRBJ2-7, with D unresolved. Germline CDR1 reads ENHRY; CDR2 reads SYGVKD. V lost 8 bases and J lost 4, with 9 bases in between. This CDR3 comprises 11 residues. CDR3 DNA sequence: TGTGCCATCGGAGAAGGGTACGAGCAGTACTTC. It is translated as CAIGEGYEQYF.

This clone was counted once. The CDR3, as DNA: TGCGCCAGCAGCTTGGGGACAGGGGGAGGAAACACCATATATTTT. As protein: CASSLGTGGGNTIYF. The V call is TRBV5-1, the J call TRBJ1-3; 10 bases agree with TRBD1. The CDR3 contains 15 residues. The V gene's germline CDR1 is SGHRS and CDR2 YFSETQ. With 0 bases clipped from V and 4 bases from J, the junction kept 1 base outside the gene matches.

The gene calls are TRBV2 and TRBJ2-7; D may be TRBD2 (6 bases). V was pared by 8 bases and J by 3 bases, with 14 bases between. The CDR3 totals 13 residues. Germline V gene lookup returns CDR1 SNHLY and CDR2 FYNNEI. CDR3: CASSRDSGYEQYF. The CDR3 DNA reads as TGTGCCAGCTCCCGGGACTCCGGCTACGAGCAGTACTTC. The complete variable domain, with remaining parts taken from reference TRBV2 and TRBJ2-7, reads EPEVTQTPSHQVTQMGQEVILRCVPISNHLYFYWYRQILGQKVEFLVSFYNNEISEKSEIFDDQFSVERPDGSNFTLKIRSTKLEDSAMYFCASSRDSGYEQYFGPGTRLTVT.

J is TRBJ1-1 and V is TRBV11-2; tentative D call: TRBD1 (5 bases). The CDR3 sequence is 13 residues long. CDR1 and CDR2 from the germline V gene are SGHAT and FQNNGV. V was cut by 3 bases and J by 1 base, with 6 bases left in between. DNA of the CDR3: TGTGCCAGCAGCTTCCAGGGGAACACTGAAGCTTTCTTT. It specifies CASSFQGNTEAFF.

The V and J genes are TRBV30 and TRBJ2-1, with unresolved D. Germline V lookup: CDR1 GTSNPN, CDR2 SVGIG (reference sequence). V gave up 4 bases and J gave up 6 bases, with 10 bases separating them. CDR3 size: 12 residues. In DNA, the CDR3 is TGTGCCTGGACAAGCCTATCCAATGAGCAGTTCTTC. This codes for CAWTSLSNEQFF.

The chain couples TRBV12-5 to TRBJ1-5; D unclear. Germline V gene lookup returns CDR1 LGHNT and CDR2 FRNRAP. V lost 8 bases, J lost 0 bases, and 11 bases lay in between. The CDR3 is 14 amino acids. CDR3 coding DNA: TGTGCTAGTTCCCTAGATTATAGCAATCAGCCCCAGCATTTT. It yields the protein CASSLDYSNQPQHF.

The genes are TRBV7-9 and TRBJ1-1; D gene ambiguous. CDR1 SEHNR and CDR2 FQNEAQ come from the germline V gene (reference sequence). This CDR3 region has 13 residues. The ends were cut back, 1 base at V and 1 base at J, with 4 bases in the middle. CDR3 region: CASSLEGNTEAFF. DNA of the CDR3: TGTGCCAGCAGCTTAGAGGGGAACACTGAAGCTTTCTTT.

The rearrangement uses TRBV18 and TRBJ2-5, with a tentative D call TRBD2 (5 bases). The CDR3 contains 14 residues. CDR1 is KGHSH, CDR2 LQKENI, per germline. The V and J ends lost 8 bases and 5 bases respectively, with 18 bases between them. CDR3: CASASGIGLETQYF. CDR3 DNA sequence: TGTGCCAGCGCCTCGGGGATCGGTCTCGAGACCCAGTACTTC. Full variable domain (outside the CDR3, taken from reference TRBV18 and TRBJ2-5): NAGVMQNPRHLVRRRGQEARLRCSPMKGHSHVYWYRQLPEEGLKFMVYLQKENIIDESGMPKERFSAEFPKEGPSILRIQQVVRGDSAAYFCASASGIGLETQYFGPGTRLLVL.

The chain's CDR3 is CASSPKLQARLTSLAKNIQYF. The DNA of the CDR3 is TGCGCCAGCAGCCCCAAACTACAGGCGAGGCTCACTAGTCTAGCCAAAAACATTCAGTACTTC. The V and J genes are TRBV4-3 and TRBJ2-4; D is perhaps TRBD1 or TRBD2 (5 bases each). The germline CDR1 and CDR2 sequences are LGHNA and YSLEER. The CDR3 runs to 21 residues. V gave up 4 bases and J gave up 0 bases, with 28 bases separating them.

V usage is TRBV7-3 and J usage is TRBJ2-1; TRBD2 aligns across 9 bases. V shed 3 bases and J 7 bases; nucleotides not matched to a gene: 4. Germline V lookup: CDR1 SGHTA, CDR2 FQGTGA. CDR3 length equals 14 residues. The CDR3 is CASSFAGGPNEQFF. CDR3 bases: TGTGCCAGCAGCTTCGCGGGAGGGCCGAATGAGCAGTTCTTC.

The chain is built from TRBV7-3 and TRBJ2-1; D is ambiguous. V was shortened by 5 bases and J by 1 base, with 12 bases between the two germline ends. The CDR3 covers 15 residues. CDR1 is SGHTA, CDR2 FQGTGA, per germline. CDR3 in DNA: TGTGCCAGCAGCCCTCCGGGTCGGTCCTACAATGAGCAGTTCTTC. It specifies CASSPPGRSYNEQFF.

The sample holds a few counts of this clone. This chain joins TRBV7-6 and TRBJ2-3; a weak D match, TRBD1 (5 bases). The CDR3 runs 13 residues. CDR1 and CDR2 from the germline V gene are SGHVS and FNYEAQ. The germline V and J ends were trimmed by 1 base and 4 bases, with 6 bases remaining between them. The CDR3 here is CASSLGGADTQYF. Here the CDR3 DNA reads TGTGCCAGCAGCTTAGGGGGCGCAGATACGCAGTATTTT.

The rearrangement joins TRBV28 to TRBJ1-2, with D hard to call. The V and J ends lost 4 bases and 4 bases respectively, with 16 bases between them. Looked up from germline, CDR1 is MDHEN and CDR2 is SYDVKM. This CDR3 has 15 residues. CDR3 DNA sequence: TGTGCCAGCAGTTACTCGATGGCACAGAGCTATGGCTACACCTTC. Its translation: CASSYSMAQSYGYTF.

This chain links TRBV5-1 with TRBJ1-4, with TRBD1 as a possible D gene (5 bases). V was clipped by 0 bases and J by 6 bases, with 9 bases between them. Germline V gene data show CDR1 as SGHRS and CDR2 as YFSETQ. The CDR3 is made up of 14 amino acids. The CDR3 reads CASSLGGGHEKLFF. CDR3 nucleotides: TGCGCCAGCAGCTTGGGGGGCGGACATGAAAAACTGTTTTTT. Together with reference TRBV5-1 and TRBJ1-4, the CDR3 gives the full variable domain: KAGVTQTPRYLIKTRGQQVTLSCSPISGHRSVSWYQQTPGQGLQFLFEYFSETQRNKGNFPGRFSGRQFSNSRSEMNVSTLELGDSALYLCASSLGGGHEKLFFGSGTQLSVL.

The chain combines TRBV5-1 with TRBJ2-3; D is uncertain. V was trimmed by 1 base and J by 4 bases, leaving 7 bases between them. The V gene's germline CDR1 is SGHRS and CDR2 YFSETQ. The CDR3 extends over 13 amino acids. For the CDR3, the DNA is TGCGCCAGCAGCTTGCTCTCCCCAGATACGCAGTATTTT. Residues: CASSLLSPDTQYF.

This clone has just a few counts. The CDR3 region has the DNA TGTGCCAGCAAATCGACAGGGACCGATCCGGATACGCAGTATTTT. Translated, it gives CASKSTGTDPDTQYF. The chain has TRBV6-5 and TRBJ2-3; TRBD1 agrees at 7 bases. The CDR3 covers 15 residues. V lost 7 bases and J lost 6; bases outside the gene matches: 13. CDR1 and CDR2 (germline): MNHEY, SVGAGI.

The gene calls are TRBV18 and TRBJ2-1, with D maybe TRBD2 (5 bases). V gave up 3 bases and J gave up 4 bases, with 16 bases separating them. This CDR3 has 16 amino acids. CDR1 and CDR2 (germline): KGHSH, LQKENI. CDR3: CASSPSERRYYNEQFF. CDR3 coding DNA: TGTGCCAGCTCACCTTCAGAGCGGAGATATTACAATGAGCAGTTCTTC.

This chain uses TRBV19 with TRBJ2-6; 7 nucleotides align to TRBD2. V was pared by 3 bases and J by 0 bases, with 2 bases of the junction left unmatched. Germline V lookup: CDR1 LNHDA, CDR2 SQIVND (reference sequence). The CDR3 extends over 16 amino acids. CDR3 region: CASSIGRSSGANVLTF. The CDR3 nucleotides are TGTGCCAGTAGTATCGGGAGGAGCTCTGGGGCCAACGTCCTGACTTTC.